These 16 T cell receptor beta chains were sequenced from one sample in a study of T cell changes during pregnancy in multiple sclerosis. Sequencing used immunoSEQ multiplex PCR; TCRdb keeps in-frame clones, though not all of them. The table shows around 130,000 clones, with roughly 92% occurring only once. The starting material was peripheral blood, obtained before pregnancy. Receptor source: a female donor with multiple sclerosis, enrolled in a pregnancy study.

The CDR3 DNA reads as TGCGCCAGCAGCTTGGGACAGGGGATAAACTATGGCTACACCTTC. Its translation: CASSLGQGINYGYTF. The chain combines TRBV5-1 with TRBJ1-2, with 8 bases identical to TRBD1. V lost 0 bases to trimming and J lost 2 bases; unmatched junction nucleotides: 3. The CDR3 loop spans 15 amino acids. CDR1 SGHRS and CDR2 YFSETQ come from the germline V gene.

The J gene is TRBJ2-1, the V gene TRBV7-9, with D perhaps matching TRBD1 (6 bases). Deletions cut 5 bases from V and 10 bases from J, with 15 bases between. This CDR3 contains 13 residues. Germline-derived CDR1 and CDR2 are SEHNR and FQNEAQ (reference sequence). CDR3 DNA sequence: TGTGCCAGCAGCCCCCGGAGCCAGGGGGAGCAGTTCTTC. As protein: CASSPRSQGEQFF.

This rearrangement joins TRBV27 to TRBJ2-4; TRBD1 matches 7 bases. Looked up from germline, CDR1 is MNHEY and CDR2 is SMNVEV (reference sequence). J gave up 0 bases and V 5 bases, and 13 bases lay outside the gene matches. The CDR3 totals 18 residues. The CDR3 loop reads CASSATQGVGRAKNIQYF. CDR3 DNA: TGTGCCAGCAGTGCTACTCAGGGGGTGGGGCGAGCCAAAAACATTCAGTACTTC.

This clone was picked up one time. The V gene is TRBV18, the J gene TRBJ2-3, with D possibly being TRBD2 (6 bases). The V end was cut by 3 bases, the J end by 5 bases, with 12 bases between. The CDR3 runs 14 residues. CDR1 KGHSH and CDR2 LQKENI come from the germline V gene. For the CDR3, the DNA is TGTGCCAGCTCACCTGGAGGGAACTTAGATACGCAGTATTTT. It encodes CASSPGGNLDTQYF.

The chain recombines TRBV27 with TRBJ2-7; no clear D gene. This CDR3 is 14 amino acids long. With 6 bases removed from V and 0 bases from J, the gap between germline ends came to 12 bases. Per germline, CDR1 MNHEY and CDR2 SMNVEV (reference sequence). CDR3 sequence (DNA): TGTGCCAGCAGGGCGACTTATAGCTCCTACGAGCAGTACTTC. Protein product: CASRATYSSYEQYF.

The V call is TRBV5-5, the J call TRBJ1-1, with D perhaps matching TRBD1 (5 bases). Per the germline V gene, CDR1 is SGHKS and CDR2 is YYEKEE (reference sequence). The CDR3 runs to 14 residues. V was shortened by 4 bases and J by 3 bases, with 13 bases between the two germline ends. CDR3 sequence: CASSRGLPDTEAFF. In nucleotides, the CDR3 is TGTGCCAGCAGCCGGGGACTGCCGGACACTGAAGCTTTCTTT.

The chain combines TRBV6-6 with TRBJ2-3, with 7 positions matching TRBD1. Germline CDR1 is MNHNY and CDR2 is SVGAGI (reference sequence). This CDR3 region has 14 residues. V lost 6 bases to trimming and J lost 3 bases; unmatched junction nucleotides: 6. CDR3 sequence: CASRHRGGTDTQYF. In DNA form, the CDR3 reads TGTGCCAGCAGACACAGGGGTGGAACAGATACGCAGTATTTT.

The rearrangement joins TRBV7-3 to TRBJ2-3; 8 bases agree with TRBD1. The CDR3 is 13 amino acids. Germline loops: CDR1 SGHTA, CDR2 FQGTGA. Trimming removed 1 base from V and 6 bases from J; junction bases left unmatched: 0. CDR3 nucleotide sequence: TGTGCCAGCAGCTTAAACAGGGGGGATACGCAGTATTTT. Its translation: CASSLNRGDTQYF.

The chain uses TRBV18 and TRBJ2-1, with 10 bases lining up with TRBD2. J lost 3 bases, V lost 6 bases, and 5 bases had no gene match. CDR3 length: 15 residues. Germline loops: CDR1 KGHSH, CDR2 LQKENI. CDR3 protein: CASSRGLAVYNEQFF. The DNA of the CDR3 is TGTGCCAGCTCCCGCGGACTAGCGGTCTACAATGAGCAGTTCTTC.

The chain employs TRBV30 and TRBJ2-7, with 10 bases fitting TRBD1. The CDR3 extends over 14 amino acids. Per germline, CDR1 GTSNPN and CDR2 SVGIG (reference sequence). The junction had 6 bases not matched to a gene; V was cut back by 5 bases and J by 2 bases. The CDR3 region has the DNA TGTGCCTGGGGAGGGGACAGGGGCACCTACGAGCAGTACTTC. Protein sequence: CAWGGDRGTYEQYF.

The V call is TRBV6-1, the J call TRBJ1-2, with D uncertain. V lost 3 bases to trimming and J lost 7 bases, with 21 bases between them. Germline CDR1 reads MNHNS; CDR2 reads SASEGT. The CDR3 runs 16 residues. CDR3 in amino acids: CASSDDPQSGEGGYTF. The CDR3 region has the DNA TGTGCCAGCAGTGATGATCCCCAAAGCGGCGAAGGTGGCTACACCTTC.

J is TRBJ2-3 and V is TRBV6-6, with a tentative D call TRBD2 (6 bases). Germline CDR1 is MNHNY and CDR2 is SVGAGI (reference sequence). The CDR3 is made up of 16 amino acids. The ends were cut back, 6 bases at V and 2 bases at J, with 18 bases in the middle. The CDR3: CASSPHRDSATDTQYF. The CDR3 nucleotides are TGTGCCAGCAGCCCCCACCGGGACTCAGCCACAGATACGCAGTATTTT.

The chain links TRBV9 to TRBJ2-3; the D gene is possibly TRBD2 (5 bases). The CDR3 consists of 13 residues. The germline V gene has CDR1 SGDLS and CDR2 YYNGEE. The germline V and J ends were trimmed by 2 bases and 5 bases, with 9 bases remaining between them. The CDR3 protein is CASSVPGEDTQYF. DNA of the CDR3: TGTGCCAGCAGCGTTCCCGGGGAAGATACGCAGTATTTT.

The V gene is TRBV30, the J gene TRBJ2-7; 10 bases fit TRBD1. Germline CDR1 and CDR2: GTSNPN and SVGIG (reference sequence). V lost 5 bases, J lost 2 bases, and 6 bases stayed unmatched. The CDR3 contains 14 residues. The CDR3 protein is CAWGSGTGAYEQYF. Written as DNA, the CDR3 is TGTGCCTGGGGATCCGGGACAGGGGCCTACGAGCAGTACTTC. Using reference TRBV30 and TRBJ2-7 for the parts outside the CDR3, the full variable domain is SQTIHQWPATLVQPVGSPLSLECTVEGTSNPNLYWYRQAAGRGLQLLFYSVGIGQISSEVPQNLSASRPQDRQFILSSKKLLLSDSGFYLCAWGSGTGAYEQYFGPGTRLTVT.

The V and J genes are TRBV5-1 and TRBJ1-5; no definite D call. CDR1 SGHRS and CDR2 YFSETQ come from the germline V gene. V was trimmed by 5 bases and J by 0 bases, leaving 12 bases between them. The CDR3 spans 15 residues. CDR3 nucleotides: TGCGCCAGCAGAACAGACCCCGTTAGCAATCAGCCCCAGCATTTT. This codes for CASRTDPVSNQPQHF.

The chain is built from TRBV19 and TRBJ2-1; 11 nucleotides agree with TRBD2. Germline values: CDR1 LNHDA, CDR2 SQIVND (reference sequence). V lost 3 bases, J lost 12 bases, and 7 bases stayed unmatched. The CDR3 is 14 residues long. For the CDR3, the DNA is TGTGCCAGTAGTATTGGGCTAGCGGGAGGCCCGCAGTTCTTC. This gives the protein CASSIGLAGGPQFF. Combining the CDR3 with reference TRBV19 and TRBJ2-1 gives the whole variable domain DGGITQSPKYLFRKEGQNVTLSCEQNLNHDAMYWYRQDPGQGLRLIYYSQIVNDFQKGDIAEGYSVSREKKESFPLTVTSAQKNPTAFYLCASSIGLAGGPQFFGPGTRLTVL.